A single sample gave rise to the 29 T cell receptor beta chains below, sequenced in a study of blood T cells in healthy people across ages. The use of a sample-barcoded 5' primer and a J-beta primer mix characterized a second PCR of 7 to 11 cycles. Each CDR3 protein is one row after TCRdb ran MiXCR on the 5' RACE reads. The sample has some 1.1 million distinct CDR3 sequences; roughly two fifths are singletons. Sequenced sample: blood. The receptors stem from a man aged 18 to 30 in good health.

This clonotype was counted between two and nine times. The chain is built from TRBV29-1 and TRBJ2-5, with a tentative D call TRBD2 (5 bases). This CDR3 has 12 amino acids. Trimming stripped 6 bases from V and 5 bases from J, with 13 bases between. The germline V gene has CDR1 SQVTM and CDR2 ANQGSEA. CDR3 nucleotide sequence: TGCAGCGTGGACTCGTCTGCCGAGACCCAGTACTTC. Translated, it gives CSVDSSAETQYF.

In regard to this clonotype: The junction departs from the called germline gene at one end, perhaps through a read error. The chain carries TRBV12-3 or TRBV12-4 and TRBJ1-2, with D possibly being TRBD1 (6 bases). This CDR3 has 14 residues. CDR3 loop: CASSRNGQNYGHTF. As DNA, the CDR3 is TGTGCCAGTAGCCGGAACGGACAGAACTATGGCCACACCTTC.

This clonotype was picked up a small number of times. V gene TRBV11-3 combines with J gene TRBJ2-7, with D maybe TRBD2 (6 bases). Trimming pared 5 bases from V and 5 bases from J, leaving 13 bases between. The CDR3 loop spans 13 amino acids. The germline V gene encodes CDR1 SGHNT and CDR2 YENEEA. The CDR3, as DNA: TGTGCCAGCAGCCAAGGGACTTCCAACGAGCAGTACTTC. This sequence encodes CASSQGTSNEQYF.

The chain is built from TRBV29-1 and TRBJ1-1, with a possible D match to TRBD1 (5 bases). The V gene's germline CDR1 is SQVTM and CDR2 ANQGSEA. This CDR3 spans 12 amino acids. Trimming removed 7 bases from V and 8 bases from J, with 17 bases in between. As DNA, the CDR3 is TGCAGCGCCAAATCCAGGGATTTGGAAGCTTTCTTT. Translation gives CSAKSRDLEAFF.

The chain combines TRBV7-9 with TRBJ1-1; D not resolved. CDR1 and CDR2 (germline): SEHNR, FQNEAQ (reference sequence). The length of the CDR3 is 12 residues. Trimming removed 8 bases from V and 11 bases from J, with 18 bases in between. As DNA, the CDR3 is TGTGCCAGCGCTAACCGAGCCTCGGAGGCTTTCTTT. Amino acid sequence: CASANRASEAFF.

In this sample, this clonotype turned up a few times. J is TRBJ2-5 and V is TRBV29-1; D not resolved. Trimming took off 4 bases at V and 3 bases at J, with 15 bases between the two ends. Germline CDR1 and CDR2: SQVTM and ANQGSEA. The CDR3 runs to 14 residues. For the CDR3, the DNA is TGCAGCGTTGCTCTTTTCGTTGGGAAAGAGACCCAGTACTTC. Translated: CSVALFVGKETQYF.

The chain has TRBV12-3 or TRBV12-4 and TRBJ1-5, with a possible D match to TRBD1 (5 bases). The CDR3 runs 14 residues. V was clipped by 3 bases and J by 3 bases, with 9 bases between them. CDR3 sequence (DNA): TGTGCCAGCAGTTTCAGGGAGGCCAATCAGCCCCAGCATTTT. Protein sequence: CASSFREANQPQHF.

Only a few counts were recorded for this clonotype. This chain uses TRBV20-1 with TRBJ1-2; D ambiguous. In germline, CDR1 is DFQATT, CDR2 SNEGSKA (reference sequence). V lost 0 bases and J 4 bases, leaving 12 bases between the germline ends. The CDR3 length is 14 residues. CDR3 loop: CSARDLSRVYGYTF. CDR3 DNA: TGCAGTGCTAGAGACCTTAGTCGGGTCTATGGCTACACCTTC.

This clonotype was detected only a few times. CDR3 loop: CSAVRTVNQPQHF. DNA for the CDR3: TGCAGTGCCGTACGGACAGTCAATCAGCCCCAGCATTTT. The chain carries TRBV20-1 and TRBJ1-5, with a possible D match to TRBD1 (6 bases). CDR1 and CDR2 (germline): DFQATT, SNEGSKA (reference sequence). This CDR3 spans 13 amino acids. V lost 6 bases, J lost 3 bases, and 12 bases lay in between.

The J gene is TRBJ1-1, the V gene TRBV7-6, with D tentatively TRBD1 (5 bases). The CDR3 has 15 amino acids. The germline gives CDR1 SGHVS, CDR2 FNYEAQ. Deletions cut 0 bases from V and 6 bases from J, with 14 bases between. The CDR3 region is CASSLASAGFAEAFF. The CDR3 DNA sequence: TGTGCCAGCAGCTTAGCTAGTGCAGGGTTCGCTGAAGCTTTCTTT.

The V gene is TRBV6-2 or TRBV6-3, the J gene TRBJ1-4; no definite D call. Germline V gene lookup returns CDR1 MNHEY and CDR2 SVGEGT. The CDR3 sequence is 13 residues long. The V end was cut by 5 bases, the J end by 7 bases, with 11 bases between. CDR3 sequence reads: CASSDRAAEKLFF. In nucleotides, the CDR3 is TGTGCCAGCAGTGACCGGGCAGCTGAAAAACTGTTTTTT.

With respect to this clonotype: Being one base from a much bigger clone, this may be a read error. The rearrangement uses TRBV11-2 and TRBJ2-7, with D maybe TRBD2 (7 bases). The last part of the DNA fits TRBJ2-5 better; the J call may be wrong. The CDR3 extends over 16 amino acids. The germline V gene has CDR1 SGHAT and CDR2 FQNNGV. Written as DNA, the CDR3 is TGTGCCAGCAGTCGACGAGACGGGGGGCGTCAAGAGACCCAGTACTTC. Translated, it gives CASSRRDGGRQETQYF.

This clonotype was detected many times. The chain links TRBV4-1 to TRBJ1-5, with D unclear. Per germline, CDR1 MGHRA and CDR2 YSYEKL. The CDR3 length is 15 residues. Trimming left V 1 base short and J 1 base short, with 8 bases between. The CDR3 loop is CASSQGERSNQPQHF. CDR3 nucleotide sequence: TGCGCCAGCAGCCAAGGTGAAAGGAGCAATCAGCCCCAGCATTTT.

This rearrangement joins TRBV29-1 to TRBJ1-4; D possibly corresponds to TRBD1 (6 bases). The CDR3 extends over 13 amino acids. CDR1 is SQVTM, CDR2 ANQGSEA, per germline. V lost 7 bases to trimming and J lost 6 bases, with 15 bases between them. CDR3 sequence reads: CSAGDTAYEKLFF. CDR3 coding DNA: TGCAGCGCCGGGGACACCGCGTATGAAAAACTGTTTTTT. The entire variable domain, with the rest obtained from reference TRBV29-1 and TRBJ1-4, is as follows: SAVISQKPSRDICQRGTSLTIQCQVDSQVTMMFWYRQQPGQSLTLIATANQGSEATYESGFVIDKFPISRPNLTFSTLTVSNMSPEDSSIYLCSAGDTAYEKLFFGSGTQLSVL.

The chain employs TRBV21-1 and TRBJ1-5; TRBD1, as called in the table, went unchecked against the DNA. TRBV21-1 is marked as a pseudogene. The CDR3 sequence is 15 residues long. The CDR3 region is CASSRGGTHYQPQHF. The CDR3 region has the DNA TGTGCCAGCAGCCGAGGCGGGACGCACTATCAGCCCCAGCATTTT.

The chain links TRBV2 to TRBJ2-7; the D is unclear. CDR1 is SNHLY, CDR2 FYNNEI, per germline. V lost 1 base to trimming and J lost 0 bases, with 13 bases between them. The CDR3 sequence is 16 residues long. This CDR3 reads CASSEGARQISYEQYF. The DNA of the CDR3 is TGTGCCAGCAGTGAAGGTGCGAGGCAAATCTCCTACGAGCAGTACTTC.

On this clonotype itself: Being one base from a much bigger clone, this may be a read error. The J gene is TRBJ2-5, the V gene TRBV7-2; TRBD1 matches 9 bases. Per germline, CDR1 SGHTA and CDR2 FQGNSA. Trimming cost V 5 bases and J 1 base; bases outside gene matches: 5. CDR3 length: 15 amino acids. The chain's CDR3 is CASSLDRGTQETQYF. The CDR3 DNA follows: TGTGCCAGCAGCCTTGACAGGGGGACCCAAGAGACCCAGTACTTC.

This clonotype was found a few times. The V gene is TRBV12-5, the J gene TRBJ2-5; D remains unclear. Germline-derived CDR1 and CDR2 are LGHNT and FRNRAP. Trimming took off 2 bases at V and 11 bases at J, with 9 bases between the two ends. This CDR3 has 11 residues. In DNA form, the CDR3 reads TGTGCTAGTGGTTTGTTAAAGGAGCAGTACTTC. This translates into CASGLLKEQYF.

Points on this clonotype: One end of the junction is discordant with germline, which a read error may explain. The chain employs TRBV7-6 and TRBJ2-1; D remains ambiguous. CDR3 size: 16 residues. Germline CDR1 reads SGHVS; CDR2 reads FNYEAQ. CDR3 residues: CAGSLSRVRSYKEQFF. CDR3 in DNA: TGTGCCGGCAGCTTAAGCCGGGTACGCTCCTACAAGGAGCAGTTCTTC.

This clonotype has ten or more counts. The gene calls are TRBV6-5 and TRBJ2-1, with TRBD1 identical over 7 bases. Trimming at V came to 5 bases and at J to 8 bases, leaving 3 bases not matched to a gene. CDR1 and CDR2 from the germline V gene are MNHEY and SVGAGI. The CDR3 runs 12 residues. In DNA, the CDR3 is TGTGCCAGCAGTGAGACAGGGTATGAGCAGTTCTTC. This encodes CASSETGYEQFF.

This clonotype was counted between two and nine times. The CDR3 DNA reads TGTGCCAGCAGCCGGGAGGTAGATTCACCCCTCCACTTT. It yields the protein CASSREVDSPLHF. V and J are TRBV7-3 and TRBJ1-6, with no clear D. Trimming pared 5 bases from V and 8 bases from J, leaving 10 bases between. This CDR3 is built from 13 residues. CDR1 and CDR2 from the germline V gene are SGHTA and FQGTGA.

This chain connects TRBV4-3 to TRBJ2-2; D call uncertain. Trimming removed 3 bases from V and 6 bases from J, with 14 bases in between. Germline CDR1 is LGHNA and CDR2 is YSLEER. The CDR3 is made up of 15 amino acids. The CDR3: CASSHSLVWAGELFF. DNA of the CDR3: TGCGCCAGCAGCCATTCGTTGGTGTGGGCCGGGGAGCTGTTTTTT.

This clonotype has more than one count but fewer than ten. The chain uses TRBV2 and TRBJ2-7, with D tentatively TRBD1 (6 bases). CDR1 SNHLY and CDR2 FYNNEI come from the germline V gene. V lost 5 bases and J 7 bases, leaving 15 bases between the germline ends. CDR3 length equals 13 residues. DNA for the CDR3: TGTGCCAGCAGTCCGGGACAAAAATGGGAGCAGTACTTC. This sequence encodes CASSPGQKWEQYF.

Notes on this clonotype: One end of the junction varies from germline; a read error may be responsible. The rearrangement links TRBV7-8 to TRBJ1-5, with 9 bases that match TRBD1. The CDR3 is made up of 16 amino acids. CDR1 and CDR2 (germline): SGHVS, FQNEAQ. The CDR3 coding sequence is TGTGCCAGCAGCTTATCACAGGGGGCGAGCAATCGGCCCCAGCATTTT. Its protein product is CASSLSQGASNRPQHF.

This rearrangement joins TRBV2 to TRBJ2-5; 7 bases align to TRBD1. This CDR3 has 16 amino acids. V was pared by 3 bases and J by 5 bases, with 12 bases of the junction left unmatched. CDR1 and CDR2 from the germline V gene are SNHLY and FYNNEI. CDR3 in DNA: TGTGCCAGCAGTGATTGGGGCAGGGGGTCGGAGGAGACCCAGTACTTC. Residues: CASSDWGRGSEETQYF.

Only a few counts were recorded for this clonotype. The rearrangement uses TRBV21-1 and TRBJ2-1; TRBD1 is taken as the D call from the table, unchecked against the DNA. TRBV21-1 is designated a pseudogene. The CDR3 sequence is 16 residues long. CDR3 loop: CASSKPGQGFYNEQFF. The CDR3 nucleotides read TGTGCCAGCAGCAAACCTGGACAGGGCTTTTACAATGAGCAGTTCTTC.

The chain recombines TRBV4-2 with TRBJ2-7; 8 bases agree with TRBD2. After removal of 5 bases from V and 7 bases from J, the junction contained 13 bases not matched to a gene. The V gene's germline CDR1 is LGHNA and CDR2 YNFKEQ. This CDR3 contains 15 residues. CDR3: CASSSLFGLAVEQYF. The CDR3 coding sequence is TGTGCCAGCAGCTCCCTTTTCGGACTAGCAGTTGAGCAGTACTTC.

As to this clonotype: Germline and junction disagree at one end, which may indicate a read error. V gene TRBV7-7 combines with J gene TRBJ2-7; TRBD2 aligns across 11 bases. This CDR3 contains 17 residues. Germline-derived CDR1 and CDR2 are SSHAT and FNYEAQ (reference sequence). The CDR3 DNA sequence: TGTGCTAGCAGTCTAAGACTAGCGGGGACACCCTACAATGAGCAGTACTTC. Translated, it gives CASSLRLAGTPYNEQYF.

The chain couples TRBV4-3 to TRBJ2-3, with a tentative D call TRBD1 (6 bases). The ends were cut back, 3 bases at V and 0 bases at J, with 19 bases in the middle. The CDR3 has 18 amino acids. Germline V CDR1 and CDR2: LGHNA, YSLEER. CDR3 loop: CASSQADSPCGSTDTQYF. CDR3 in DNA: TGCGCCAGCAGCCAGGCGGACAGTCCCTGCGGTAGCACAGATACGCAGTATTTT.